The 21 T cell receptor beta chains below come from one sample, sequenced in a study of T cells in Graves' hyperthyroidism and ophthalmopathy. It was RNA transcripts that yielded the amplified TCR beta CDR3 regions. The HTBI primer set served for first-round RT-PCR of the TCR CDR3. Each CDR3 protein is one row after TCRdb ran MiXCR on the multiplex PCR reads. The sample comprises approximately 530,000 distinct CDR3 sequences, 15% to 20% of which are singletons, and about 45% rests with the top ten. The source material was blood. Receptor source: a man between 40 and 49 years old with Graves' ophthalmopathy.

V gene TRBV20-1 combines with J gene TRBJ2-2, with 7 bases matching TRBD1. CDR1 is DFQATT and CDR2 is SNEGSKA in the germline V gene (reference sequence). This CDR3 has 15 amino acids. The trim removed 6 bases at V and 0 bases at J, leaving 7 bases unmatched. In DNA form, the CDR3 reads TGCAGTGCGAATTACAGGGGATCGAACACCGGGGAGCTGTTTTTT. Its protein is CSANYRGSNTGELFF.

V and J are TRBV7-6 and TRBJ2-1; TRBD1 or TRBD2 may be the D gene (6 bases each). The germline CDR1 and CDR2 sequences are SGHVS and FNYEAQ. Between the trimmed V and J ends, which lost 2 bases and 15 bases, there was a span of 20 bases. The CDR3 has 14 residues. Here the CDR3 DNA reads TGTGCCAGCAGCTTATCGCCGGGGGCGGGCGTGCCGTTCTTC. As protein: CASSLSPGAGVPFF. Using reference TRBV7-6 and TRBJ2-1 for the parts outside the CDR3, the full variable domain is GAGVSQSPRYKVTKRGQDVALRCDPISGHVSLYWYRQALGQGPEFLTYFNYEAQQDKSGLPNDRFSAERPEGSISTLTIQRTEQRDSAMYRCASSLSPGAGVPFFGPGTRLTVL.

V gene TRBV13 combines with J gene TRBJ1-4; 7 bases are a match to TRBD1. The V gene's germline CDR1 is PRHDT and CDR2 FYEKMQ (reference sequence). V lost 5 bases and J lost 7; bases outside the gene matches: 10. The CDR3 sequence is 15 residues long. CDR3 in DNA: TGTGCCAGCAGCCGAGGGACAGCCTTGGGTGAAAAACTGTTTTTT. Amino acid sequence: CASSRGTALGEKLFF.

The table lists this clonotype with many counts. The J gene is TRBJ1-3, the V gene TRBV3-1; D not certain. Trimming removed 1 base at V and 3 bases at J, with 4 bases between. The CDR3 consists of 13 residues. Per germline, CDR1 LGHDT and CDR2 YNNKEL (reference sequence). The CDR3 is CASSQVGGNTIYF. CDR3 DNA: TGTGCCAGCAGCCAAGTAGGTGGAAACACCATATATTTT.

This rearrangement joins TRBV20-1 to TRBJ2-7; tentative D call: TRBD1 (6 bases). CDR3 length: 16 amino acids. Trimming took 5 bases from V and 2 from J, leaving 22 bases between them. In germline, CDR1 is DFQATT, CDR2 SNEGSKA (reference sequence). The CDR3, as DNA: TGCAGTGCTGGACCCCCAAGGAAGGGGGACGCCTACGAGCAGTACTTC. As protein: CSAGPPRKGDAYEQYF.

This clonotype was seen only a few times. The J gene is TRBJ1-1, the V gene TRBV19, with D perhaps TRBD1 (6 bases). CDR3 size: 14 residues. Looked up from germline, CDR1 is LNHDA and CDR2 is SQIVND (reference sequence). Trimming took off 7 bases at V and 1 base at J, with 13 bases between the two ends. The CDR3 DNA is TGTGCCAGTAACCTCGGACAGTGGAACACTGAAGCTTTCTTT. Encoded protein: CASNLGQWNTEAFF.

The chain is built from TRBV29-1 and TRBJ2-7; 9 bases match TRBD1. CDR1 and CDR2 (germline): SQVTM, ANQGSEA. Germline trimming cut 6 bases from V and 3 bases from J; bases unmatched to any gene: 6. CDR3 size: 13 residues. CDR3 loop: CSVLTGGFYEQYF. The CDR3, as DNA: TGCAGCGTCCTGACAGGGGGGTTCTACGAGCAGTACTTC.

The chain joins TRBV7-6 to TRBJ2-2, with D unclear. The V and J ends lost 3 bases and 5 bases respectively, with 13 bases between them. CDR1 is SGHVS, CDR2 FNYEAQ, per germline. This CDR3 has 15 amino acids. The CDR3 sequence is CASSFGTLGTGELFF. CDR3 sequence (DNA): TGTGCCAGCAGCTTCGGCACGTTGGGGACCGGGGAGCTGTTTTTT. Complete variable domain (other parts from reference TRBV7-6 and TRBJ2-2): GAGVSQSPRYKVTKRGQDVALRCDPISGHVSLYWYRQALGQGPEFLTYFNYEAQQDKSGLPNDRFSAERPEGSISTLTIQRTEQRDSAMYRCASSFGTLGTGELFFGEGSRLTVL.

The rearrangement uses TRBV20-1 and TRBJ2-5; 8 bases are a match to TRBD2. CDR1 and CDR2 from the germline V gene are DFQATT and SNEGSKA (reference sequence). V was clipped by 1 base and J by 2 bases; unmatched bases: 9. The CDR3 contains 16 residues. CDR3 protein: CSARAFREGYQETQYF. The CDR3 DNA reads TGCAGTGCTAGAGCGTTCCGGGAGGGATATCAAGAGACCCAGTACTTC.

The chain joins TRBV2 to TRBJ1-5; possibly TRBD1 for D (5 bases). The V and J ends lost 5 bases and 6 bases respectively, with 14 bases between them. Germline V gives CDR1 SNHLY, CDR2 FYNNEI. This CDR3 spans 14 amino acids. As DNA, the CDR3 is TGTGCCAGCAGTAAGCCGGGGGGGGGTCAGCCCCAGCATTTT. Amino acids: CASSKPGGGQPQHF.

The chain recombines TRBV10-3 with TRBJ2-7; 11 nucleotides agree with TRBD2. CDR1 and CDR2 (germline): ENHRY, SYGVKD. The CDR3 has 13 residues. With V trimmed by 6 bases and J by 3 bases, 1 base remained unmatched. Here the CDR3 DNA reads TGTGCCATCAGCACTAGCGGGAGCTACGAGCAGTACTTC. Translation gives CAISTSGSYEQYF.

This clonotype has ten or more counts. The chain has TRBV2 and TRBJ2-1, with TRBD2 identical over 10 bases. Per the germline V gene, CDR1 is SNHLY and CDR2 is FYNNEI. Trimming at V came to 6 bases and at J to 3 bases, leaving 2 bases not matched to a gene. The CDR3 totals 14 residues. Here the CDR3 DNA reads TGTGCCAGCAGGTGGACTAGCGGCTACAATGAGCAGTTCTTC. Amino acids: CASRWTSGYNEQFF.

The gene calls are TRBV20-1 and TRBJ2-7, with TRBD2 identical over 8 bases. Trimming at V came to 3 bases and at J to 0 bases, leaving 7 bases not matched to a gene. CDR3 length: 15 amino acids. Germline CDR1 DFQATT, CDR2 SNEGSKA (reference sequence). The DNA of the CDR3 is TGCAGTGCTAGGCGGGGGGCCGGCCCCTCCTACGAGCAGTACTTC. As protein: CSARRGAGPSYEQYF.

The chain recombines TRBV6-1 with TRBJ1-2; maybe TRBD1 (6 bases). The germline gives CDR1 MNHNS, CDR2 SASEGT. Trimming cost V 1 base and J 8 bases, with 11 bases left between them. The CDR3 spans 13 residues. CDR3 in amino acids: CASSEEGQKGYTF. The CDR3 DNA is TGTGCCAGCAGTGAAGAAGGACAGAAGGGCTACACCTTC.

This clonotype showed up many times. The V gene is TRBV28, the J gene TRBJ2-5; D may correspond to TRBD1 or TRBD2 (5 bases each). V lost 11 bases and J lost 4, with 20 bases in between. The CDR3 totals 14 residues. The germline gives CDR1 MDHEN, CDR2 SYDVKM. The CDR3: CASFPGGLGETQYF. The DNA for the CDR3 is TGTGCCTCATTCCCTGGGGGTCTCGGAGAGACCCAGTACTTC.

This chain joins TRBV4-3 and TRBJ2-1; 8 positions match TRBD2. CDR1 is LGHNA, CDR2 YSLEER, per germline. This CDR3 has 16 amino acids. Trimming at V came to 4 bases and at J to 3 bases, leaving 8 bases not matched to a gene. The CDR3 sequence: CASSPRGGGGYNEQFF. In nucleotides, the CDR3 is TGCGCCAGCAGCCCTCGGGGGGGAGGAGGCTACAATGAGCAGTTCTTC.

The rearrangement links TRBV9 to TRBJ2-7; 7 bases line up with TRBD2. J gave up 4 bases and V 5 bases, and 9 bases lay outside the gene matches. Germline V gene data show CDR1 as SGDLS and CDR2 as YYNGEE. The CDR3 is 14 residues long. The CDR3 sequence is CASSPASGSYEQYF. Written as DNA, the CDR3 is TGTGCCAGCAGTCCTGCTAGCGGTTCGTACGAGCAGTACTTC. The complete variable domain, with remaining parts taken from reference TRBV9 and TRBJ2-7, reads DSGVTQTPKHLITATGQRVTLRCSPRSGDLSVYWYQQSLDQGLQFLIQYYNGEERAKGNILERFSAQQFPDLHSELNLSSLELGDSALYFCASSPASGSYEQYFGPGTRLTVT.

This clonotype came up many times. The chain employs TRBV7-9 and TRBJ2-3; D gene ambiguous. Germline CDR1 is SEHNR and CDR2 is FQNEAQ (reference sequence). Trimming stripped 4 bases from V and 4 bases from J, with 6 bases between. This CDR3 spans 12 amino acids. The CDR3 DNA is TGTGCCAGCAGCTACATAGCAGATACGCAGTATTTT. This gives the protein CASSYIADTQYF.

This rearrangement joins TRBV9 to TRBJ2-1; D is tentatively TRBD1 or TRBD2 (5 bases each). V dropped 4 bases and J dropped 3 bases, with 17 bases sitting between them. Germline V CDR1 and CDR2: SGDLS, YYNGEE. CDR3 size: 16 residues. As DNA, the CDR3 is TGTGCCAGCAGCCCTCTTACCGCGAGGGGCTACAATGAGCAGTTCTTC. Residues: CASSPLTARGYNEQFF.

The V gene is TRBV5-1, the J gene TRBJ2-4; 9 nucleotides agree with TRBD2. The ends lost 0 bases at V and 8 bases at J; junction bases unmatched: 0. CDR1 is SGHRS and CDR2 is YFSETQ in the germline V gene. CDR3 length equals 13 residues. This chain's CDR3 is CASSLERGDIQYF. The CDR3 DNA sequence: TGCGCCAGCAGCTTGGAGCGGGGGGACATTCAGTACTTC.

This clonotype was seen a handful of times. This rearrangement joins TRBV5-1 to TRBJ2-3; 8 nucleotides align to TRBD1. The CDR3 contains 17 residues. Germline trimming cut 0 bases from V and 0 bases from J; bases unmatched to any gene: 6. Germline-derived CDR1 and CDR2 are SGHRS and YFSETQ. The CDR3 spells CASSLGGTGFSTDTQYF. In nucleotides, the CDR3 is TGCGCCAGCAGCTTGGGTGGGACAGGTTTTAGCACAGATACGCAGTATTTT. Filled out from reference TRBV5-1 and TRBJ2-3, the complete variable domain reads KAGVTQTPRYLIKTRGQQVTLSCSPISGHRSVSWYQQTPGQGLQFLFEYFSETQRNKGNFPGRFSGRQFSNSRSEMNVSTLELGDSALYLCASSLGGTGFSTDTQYFGPGTRLTVL.